This T cell receptor beta chain was retrieved from a study of long-term antiretroviral therapy in people with HIV. A remark on this clone: Its antigen is not known.

Study observations and caveats: Absence of data on ART adherence, viral resistance or therapy changes was noted.

The CDR3 contains 15 residues. Per the germline V gene, CDR1 is SEHNR and CDR2 is FQNEAQ (reference sequence). V was cut by 5 bases and J by 6 bases, with 19 bases left in between. Sequencing used immunoSEQ v3.0 at survey level. Sequencing aimed to cover about 40,000-55,000 T-cell genomes per sample. Assay: immunoSEQ multiplex PCR; the TCRdb copy retains only in-frame clones and omits some. The sample shows 20,000 to 30,000 clones, 65% to 90% of them seen only once. No fewer than two post-ART and no fewer than one pre-ART PBMC samples existed for each donor. Sequences were derived from unsorted PBMCs, sampled 1.2 years after starting antiretroviral therapy. The gene calls are TRBV7-9 and TRBJ1-2; a possible D gene is TRBD1 (5 bases). The sequence was obtained from a man in his fifties with HIV. CDR3 loop: CASSPFYGGGDGYTF. In DNA form, the CDR3 reads TGTGCCAGCAGCCCCTTTTACGGGGGGGGAGATGGCTACACCTTC. The full variable domain, with the rest looked up from reference TRBV7-9 and TRBJ1-2, is DTGVSQNPRHKITKRGQNVTFRCDPISEHNRLYWYRQTLGQGPEFLTYFQNEAQLEKSRLLSDRFSAERPKGSFSTLEIQRTEQGDSAMYLCASSPFYGGGDGYTFGSGTRLTVV.